This is a list of T cell receptor beta chains from one sample in a study of Tregs in tolerant kidney transplant recipients. The data were produced by immunoSEQ multiplex PCR, yet TCRdb's version contains in-frame clones alone and is incomplete. This table has 100,000 to 130,000 clones, nearly 90% appearing once. Sequenced material: CD4+ T cells from blood, taken before the transplant. Receptors originate from a human donor who received a combined kidney and bone marrow transplant. Both conserved end residues are part of each CDR3. The order of the fields is V gene, J gene, D gene, clone size, CDR3 DNA, CDR3 protein. A D gene is named only where the DNA matches it firmly. Expanded clones get a size class; other rows say once, few or many, or leave the size out.

v_call: TRBV15
j_call: TRBJ1-1
d_call: .
clone_size: .
cdr3_nt: TGTGCCACCAGCAGAGTGGGGAGCCTCAACACTGAAGCTTTCTTT
cdr3_aa: CATSRVGSLNTEAFF

v_call: TRBV7-2
j_call: TRBJ2-5
d_call: .
clone_size: .
cdr3_nt: TGTGCCAGCAACCCAGGAGGGGGCGGCGAGACCCAGTACTTC
cdr3_aa: CASNPGGGGETQYF

v_call: TRBV5-1
j_call: TRBJ2-7
d_call: TRBD1
clone_size: .
cdr3_nt: TGCGCCAGCAGCTTTTTGGGGACAGGGGGCCCCAAGCATAACACCGAGCAGTACTTC
cdr3_aa: CASSFLGTGGPKHNTEQYF

v_call: TRBV7-9
j_call: TRBJ2-7
d_call: .
clone_size: .
cdr3_nt: TGTGCCAGCAGCTCCCGGGGAGCCTACGAGCAGTACTTC
cdr3_aa: CASSSRGAYEQYF

v_call: TRBV5-1
j_call: TRBJ2-3
d_call: TRBD2
clone_size: .
cdr3_nt: TGCGCCAGCAGCCAATTCACTAGCGGGGCTAGCACAGATACGCAGTATTTT
cdr3_aa: CASSQFTSGASTDTQYF

v_call: TRBV5-6
j_call: TRBJ2-7
d_call: TRBD1
clone_size: .
cdr3_nt: TGTGCCAGCAGCGGGACAGGGGAAATTGGCTACGAGCAGTACTTC
cdr3_aa: CASSGTGEIGYEQYF

v_call: TRBV7-9
j_call: TRBJ2-1
d_call: .
clone_size: .
cdr3_nt: TGTGCCAGCAGCTTATCGGGAAGAGTAGACTATGAGCAGTTCTTC
cdr3_aa: CASSLSGRVDYEQFF

v_call: TRBV5-4
j_call: TRBJ2-5
d_call: .
clone_size: .
cdr3_nt: TGTGCCAGCAGCTTGGGGGTTTTTGGGGCTCCGGAGACCCAGTACTTC
cdr3_aa: CASSLGVFGAPETQYF

v_call: TRBV5-5
j_call: TRBJ2-2
d_call: .
clone_size: .
cdr3_nt: TGTGCCAGCAGCTTGGAAGGGGGTCCCGGGGAGCTGTTTTTT
cdr3_aa: CASSLEGGPGELFF

v_call: TRBV5-1
j_call: TRBJ2-7
d_call: TRBD1
clone_size: .
cdr3_nt: TGCGCCAGCAGCAGCCAGGGACAGTCCTACGAGCAGTACTTC
cdr3_aa: CASSSQGQSYEQYF

v_call: TRBV9
j_call: TRBJ2-7
d_call: .
clone_size: once
cdr3_nt: TGTGCCAGCAGCGTCTCCCCAGATTCCTACGAGCAGTACTTC
cdr3_aa: CASSVSPDSYEQYF

v_call: TRBV27
j_call: TRBJ2-7
d_call: .
clone_size: .
cdr3_nt: TGTGCCAGCAGTTTAAAGGGGCGGGGTAGCTACGAGCAGTACTTC
cdr3_aa: CASSLKGRGSYEQYF

v_call: TRBV27
j_call: TRBJ2-2
d_call: .
clone_size: .
cdr3_nt: TGTGCCAGCAGTTTTAACAGGGCCACCGGGGAGCTGTTTTTT
cdr3_aa: CASSFNRATGELFF

v_call: TRBV18
j_call: TRBJ2-1
d_call: TRBD2
clone_size: .
cdr3_nt: TGTGCCAGCTCACCCTGGACTAGCGGGACCAATGAGCAGTTCTTC
cdr3_aa: CASSPWTSGTNEQFF

v_call: TRBV10-2
j_call: TRBJ2-7
d_call: .
clone_size: .
cdr3_nt: TGCGCCAGCACCTCTGGGGGGACCTCTCCCTCCTACGAGCAGTACTTC
cdr3_aa: CASTSGGTSPSYEQYF

v_call: TRBV10-3
j_call: TRBJ1-2
d_call: .
clone_size: .
cdr3_nt: TGTGCCATCAGTGAGGAGGCCTATGGCTACACCTTC
cdr3_aa: CAISEEAYGYTF

v_call: TRBV5-4
j_call: TRBJ2-3
d_call: .
clone_size: .
cdr3_nt: TGTGCCAGCAGCTTGGGAGGGGGCGGGAGGACAGATACGCAGTATTTT
cdr3_aa: CASSLGGGGRTDTQYF

v_call: TRBV6-5
j_call: TRBJ2-7
d_call: .
clone_size: .
cdr3_nt: TGTGCCAGCAGTTCGTACAGGGATTGGGGTTACGAGCAGTACTTC
cdr3_aa: CASSSYRDWGYEQYF

v_call: TRBV7-2
j_call: TRBJ2-5
d_call: .
clone_size: .
cdr3_nt: TGTGCCAGCAGCTTACAACTCTCGCGGCAAGAGACCCAGTACTTC
cdr3_aa: CASSLQLSRQETQYF

v_call: TRBV18
j_call: TRBJ1-1
d_call: .
clone_size: .
cdr3_nt: TGTGCCAGCTCACCCCCGGAGGCCTGGCCTGAAGCTTTCTTT
cdr3_aa: CASSPPEAWPEAFF

v_call: TRBV7-9
j_call: TRBJ1-1
d_call: TRBD1
clone_size: .
cdr3_nt: TGTGCCAGCAGCCCGGGACAGGGAGAAACTGAAGCTTTCTTT
cdr3_aa: CASSPGQGETEAFF

v_call: TRBV25-1
j_call: TRBJ1-4
d_call: .
clone_size: .
cdr3_nt: TGTGCCAGCAGTGGAGGGGCCGGGGGAAAACTGTTTTTT
cdr3_aa: CASSGGAGGKLFF

v_call: TRBV19
j_call: TRBJ1-3
d_call: TRBD1
clone_size: .
cdr3_nt: TGTGCCACCCGGGACAGAGGAAACACCATATATTTT
cdr3_aa: CATRDRGNTIYF

v_call: TRBV2
j_call: TRBJ2-1
d_call: .
clone_size: .
cdr3_nt: TGTGCCAGCAGCAGGAGCGGGACACCTAACAATGAGCAGTTCTTC
cdr3_aa: CASSRSGTPNNEQFF

v_call: TRBV5-1
j_call: TRBJ2-7
d_call: TRBD2
clone_size: .
cdr3_nt: TGCGCCAGCAGGGGGGGCGGACTAGCGGACTCCTACGAGCAGTACTTC
cdr3_aa: CASRGGGLADSYEQYF

v_call: TRBV6-6
j_call: TRBJ1-1
d_call: TRBD1
clone_size: .
cdr3_nt: TGTGCCAGCAGTGTACAGGGGGCGAACACTGAAGCTTTCTTT
cdr3_aa: CASSVQGANTEAFF

v_call: TRBV30
j_call: TRBJ2-1
d_call: .
clone_size: .
cdr3_nt: TGTGCCTGGAAAGACTGGTACAATGAGCAGTTCTTC
cdr3_aa: CAWKDWYNEQFF

v_call: TRBV5-6
j_call: TRBJ2-3
d_call: TRBD1
clone_size: .
cdr3_nt: TGTGCCAGCAGCCAGGGGGCCACCACAGATACGCAGTATTTT
cdr3_aa: CASSQGATTDTQYF

v_call: TRBV25-1
j_call: TRBJ1-1
d_call: TRBD1
clone_size: .
cdr3_nt: TGTGCCAGCAGTGGGGGGATCGACAGGGGCGGCACTGAAGCTTTCTTT
cdr3_aa: CASSGGIDRGGTEAFF

v_call: TRBV7-8
j_call: TRBJ2-7
d_call: .
clone_size: .
cdr3_nt: TGTGCCAGCAGTGGCCGTATCTCCTACGAGCAGTACTTC
cdr3_aa: CASSGRISYEQYF

v_call: TRBV29-1
j_call: TRBJ2-2
d_call: .
clone_size: .
cdr3_nt: TGCAGCGCCGCGGGTACCGATACGAACACCGGGGAGCTGTTTTTT
cdr3_aa: CSAAGTDTNTGELFF

v_call: TRBV27
j_call: TRBJ1-2
d_call: .
clone_size: .
cdr3_nt: TGTGCCAGCAGTTTAGGGCCGGGGAACTATGGCTACACCTTC
cdr3_aa: CASSLGPGNYGYTF

v_call: TRBV5-1
j_call: TRBJ2-1
d_call: .
clone_size: .
cdr3_nt: TGCGCCAGCAGCCTCCGGGACTACAATGAGCAGTTCTTC
cdr3_aa: CASSLRDYNEQFF

v_call: TRBV5-8
j_call: TRBJ1-2
d_call: .
clone_size: .
cdr3_nt: TGTGCCAGCAAACTCAGCGGGCAGGGCCTCTATGGCTACACCTTC
cdr3_aa: CASKLSGQGLYGYTF

v_call: TRBV15
j_call: TRBJ1-1
d_call: TRBD1
clone_size: .
cdr3_nt: TGTGCCACCAGCGTAAAAAGACAGGGCGGATCCGGTTTCTTT
cdr3_aa: CATSVKRQGGSGFF

v_call: TRBV11-2
j_call: TRBJ1-1
d_call: .
clone_size: few
cdr3_nt: TGTGCCAGCAGCTTAGATCTAAACACTGAAGCTTTCTTT
cdr3_aa: CASSLDLNTEAFF

v_call: TRBV5-4
j_call: TRBJ2-1
d_call: TRBD2
clone_size: .
cdr3_nt: TGTGCCAGCAGGAATGCGGGGGGCCCATACAATGAGCAGTTCTTC
cdr3_aa: CASRNAGGPYNEQFF

v_call: TRBV12-2
j_call: TRBJ1-1
d_call: .
clone_size: .
cdr3_nt: TGTGCAAGTCGCTTAGGTATGGGGACAGGGGTATGTACTAACTATTACACTGAAGCTTTCTTT
cdr3_aa: CASRLGMGTGVCTNYYTEAFF

v_call: TRBV30
j_call: TRBJ2-6
d_call: TRBD2
clone_size: .
cdr3_nt: TGTGCCTGGAGTGCCGGACTAGCGGGCGGCTCTGGGGCCAACGTCCTGACTTTC
cdr3_aa: CAWSAGLAGGSGANVLTF

v_call: TRBV5-1
j_call: TRBJ1-4
d_call: .
clone_size: .
cdr3_nt: TGCGCCAGCAGCGCCTTTACCGGGACAACGGGTGAAAAACTGTTTTTT
cdr3_aa: CASSAFTGTTGEKLFF

v_call: TRBV5-1
j_call: TRBJ1-2
d_call: .
clone_size: few
cdr3_nt: TGCGCCAGCAGCTTGGATAGCTATGGCTACACCTTC
cdr3_aa: CASSLDSYGYTF

v_call: TRBV2
j_call: TRBJ2-3
d_call: .
clone_size: once
cdr3_nt: TGTGCCAGATCCCTGGGGAGCAGCACAGATACGCAGTATTTT
cdr3_aa: CARSLGSSTDTQYF

v_call: TRBV28
j_call: TRBJ2-1
d_call: .
clone_size: once
cdr3_nt: TGTGCCAGCAGTTTAGGAGGGCCCAGTGAGCAGTTCTTC
cdr3_aa: CASSLGGPSEQFF

v_call: TRBV5-1
j_call: TRBJ2-1
d_call: .
clone_size: .
cdr3_nt: TGCGCCAGCAGTGGGGGGGGCGGATACAATGAGCAGTTCTTC
cdr3_aa: CASSGGGGYNEQFF

v_call: TRBV27
j_call: TRBJ2-7
d_call: .
clone_size: .
cdr3_nt: TGTGCCAGCAGTTCTAGGCCAAACTACGAGCAGTACTTC
cdr3_aa: CASSSRPNYEQYF

v_call: TRBV28
j_call: TRBJ2-2
d_call: .
clone_size: once
cdr3_nt: TGTGCCAGCAGTTCCCCGGGACAAGCGAACACCGGGGAGCTGTTTTTT
cdr3_aa: CASSSPGQANTGELFF

v_call: TRBV6-1
j_call: TRBJ2-1
d_call: TRBD2
clone_size: once
cdr3_nt: TGTGCCAGCAGTGTTTTAACTAGCGGGGGCAATGAGCAGTTCTTC
cdr3_aa: CASSVLTSGGNEQFF

v_call: TRBV7-2
j_call: TRBJ2-1
d_call: .
clone_size: .
cdr3_nt: TGTGCCAGCAGCTTAGGAATAGGGGGTGAGCAGTTCTTC
cdr3_aa: CASSLGIGGEQFF

v_call: TRBV2
j_call: TRBJ1-6
d_call: TRBD1
clone_size: once
cdr3_nt: TGTGCCAGCACCAGAGACAGGGCCTCCTATAATTCACCCCTCCACTTT
cdr3_aa: CASTRDRASYNSPLHF

v_call: TRBV6-5
j_call: TRBJ2-1
d_call: .
clone_size: .
cdr3_nt: TGTGCCAGCAGTTACGGCGGGGAGCAGTTCTTC
cdr3_aa: CASSYGGEQFF

v_call: TRBV6-5
j_call: TRBJ2-3
d_call: TRBD2
clone_size: once
cdr3_nt: TGTGCCAGCAGCTCTAGCGGGGGGGATACGCAGTATTTT
cdr3_aa: CASSSSGGDTQYF

v_call: TRBV25-1
j_call: TRBJ1-2
d_call: TRBD1
clone_size: .
cdr3_nt: TGTGCCAGCAGTGGCCGGTGGACAGGGCATGGCTACACCTTC
cdr3_aa: CASSGRWTGHGYTF

v_call: TRBV2
j_call: TRBJ2-5
d_call: .
clone_size: once
cdr3_nt: TGTGCCAGCGGCGAGCGGGCGTCCCAAGAGACCCAGTACTTC
cdr3_aa: CASGERASQETQYF

v_call: TRBV30
j_call: TRBJ2-5
d_call: .
clone_size: .
cdr3_nt: TGTGCCTGGAGTGTTGCGGATTTCAGTAGAGAGACCCAGTACTTC
cdr3_aa: CAWSVADFSRETQYF

v_call: TRBV18
j_call: TRBJ2-7
d_call: .
clone_size: .
cdr3_nt: TGTGCCAGCTCACCAGATAGGCAGGGCTTCTACGAGCAGTACTTC
cdr3_aa: CASSPDRQGFYEQYF